This is a list of T cell receptor beta chains from one sample in a study of shared clonotypes between healthy human individuals. Repertoires were generated with immunoSEQ multiplex PCR, while TCRdb's copy carries only in-frame clones and drops some. The table has about 2.1 million clones, under 95% seen once. The sequenced sample was naive CD8+ T cells from PBMCs. Receptors were obtained from a man aged 18 to 29 in good health. Some clones in this sample may be carry-over from other donors' samples. CDR3s leave out the opening cysteine and the closing phenylalanine or tryptophan. The D gene is left open where the match is weak.

D gene: -
J gene: TRBJ2-7
V gene: TRBV28
CDR3 protein: ASSPPSGRRFNEQY

D gene: -
J gene: TRBJ1-5
V gene: TRBV28
CDR3 protein: ASSLVDLLSNQPQH

D gene: -
J gene: TRBJ1-3
V gene: TRBV27
CDR3 protein: ASSSPSGNTIY

D gene: -
J gene: TRBJ2-1
V gene: TRBV10-3
CDR3 protein: AISDGQSYNEQF

D gene: -
J gene: TRBJ1-1
V gene: TRBV7-8
CDR3 protein: ASSLQSWSTEAF

D gene: -
J gene: TRBJ1-2
V gene: TRBV4-2
CDR3 protein: ASSRPGEVKGLDGYT

D gene: -
J gene: TRBJ1-5
V gene: TRBV4-1
CDR3 protein: ASSQDPAVRVRGNQPQH

D gene: TRBD1
J gene: TRBJ2-1
V gene: TRBV18
CDR3 protein: ASSPPLPGGLYNEQF

D gene: TRBD2
J gene: TRBJ2-1
V gene: TRBV7-3
CDR3 protein: ASSLTGGPLGEQF

D gene: TRBD2
J gene: TRBJ2-7
V gene: TRBV27
CDR3 protein: ASSPGLAHEQY

D gene: -
J gene: TRBJ2-7
V gene: TRBV2
CDR3 protein: ASSYSGGSYEQY

D gene: TRBD2
J gene: TRBJ2-1
V gene: TRBV19
CDR3 protein: ASSQTSGNQF

D gene: -
J gene: TRBJ1-4
V gene: TRBV27
CDR3 protein: ASSPDRRNEKLF

D gene: TRBD2
J gene: TRBJ2-7
V gene: TRBV6-6
CDR3 protein: ASSPYAGTREGEQY

D gene: -
J gene: TRBJ2-7
V gene: TRBV27
CDR3 protein: ASSLGLTGDYEQY

D gene: -
J gene: TRBJ1-2
V gene: TRBV7-9
CDR3 protein: ASSLEYQGGYGYT

D gene: TRBD2
J gene: TRBJ2-1
V gene: TRBV27
CDR3 protein: ATGTLAGNEQF

D gene: -
J gene: TRBJ2-3
V gene: TRBV27
CDR3 protein: ASRLTAGLSTDTQY

D gene: -
J gene: TRBJ1-1
V gene: TRBV28
CDR3 protein: ASSTPEENTEAF

D gene: -
J gene: TRBJ2-3
V gene: TRBV5-4
CDR3 protein: ASSFWPSENTDTQY

D gene: -
J gene: TRBJ2-7
V gene: TRBV6-6
CDR3 protein: ASSTGSYEQY

D gene: TRBD2
J gene: TRBJ2-7
V gene: TRBV19
CDR3 protein: ASSVRLAGDDEQY

D gene: TRBD2
J gene: TRBJ2-1
V gene: TRBV2
CDR3 protein: ASSEAVLAGYNEQF

D gene: TRBD1
J gene: TRBJ2-5
V gene: TRBV28
CDR3 protein: ASSADRDPVETQY

D gene: -
J gene: TRBJ2-1
V gene: TRBV7-9
CDR3 protein: ASSAHPGDEQF

D gene: -
J gene: TRBJ1-1
V gene: TRBV6-1
CDR3 protein: ASSESLPLT

D gene: -
J gene: TRBJ2-7
V gene: TRBV9
CDR3 protein: ASSEGGESREQY

D gene: TRBD1
J gene: TRBJ2-2
V gene: TRBV7-9
CDR3 protein: AIQGPNTGELF

D gene: -
J gene: TRBJ2-3
V gene: TRBV27
CDR3 protein: ASRRRPTERFTDTQY

D gene: -
J gene: TRBJ2-7
V gene: TRBV27
CDR3 protein: ASSLELGRGTTYEQY

D gene: -
J gene: TRBJ2-2
V gene: TRBV5-6
CDR3 protein: ASSDMSTFRLTGELF

D gene: -
J gene: TRBJ2-2
V gene: TRBV25-1
CDR3 protein: ASSEYGRGTGELF

D gene: -
J gene: TRBJ1-5
V gene: TRBV5-5
CDR3 protein: ASSLGKGQPQH

D gene: TRBD1
J gene: TRBJ2-2
V gene: TRBV27
CDR3 protein: ASSPRGHTNTGELF

D gene: TRBD2
J gene: TRBJ2-1
V gene: TRBV7-9
CDR3 protein: ASSHRVGREFNEQF

D gene: -
J gene: TRBJ2-7
V gene: TRBV5-6
CDR3 protein: ASSFGGSYEQY

D gene: -
J gene: TRBJ2-7
V gene: TRBV11-2
CDR3 protein: ASSLDNYPSGQY

D gene: TRBD1
J gene: TRBJ2-7
V gene: TRBV29-1
CDR3 protein: SVLQGNGEQY

D gene: TRBD1
J gene: TRBJ1-2
V gene: TRBV5-4
CDR3 protein: ASSFTGGDYGYT

D gene: -
J gene: TRBJ2-2
V gene: TRBV19
CDR3 protein: ATLNPASPIRELF

D gene: -
J gene: TRBJ1-5
V gene: TRBV9
CDR3 protein: ASSATGGSNQPQH

D gene: -
J gene: TRBJ2-7
V gene: TRBV9
CDR3 protein: ASSVDIAAGGGYEQY

D gene: -
J gene: TRBJ1-1
V gene: TRBV10-2
CDR3 protein: ASSVVQLNTEAF

D gene: -
J gene: TRBJ2-1
V gene: TRBV7-9
CDR3 protein: ASSLPIAESWRDEQF

D gene: TRBD2
J gene: TRBJ2-3
V gene: TRBV27
CDR3 protein: ASSERLAGSTDTQY

D gene: -
J gene: TRBJ2-1
V gene: TRBV2
CDR3 protein: ASRAGQIYNEQF